This T cell receptor (beta chain) came from a study of CD8 T cells in Susac syndrome. Sequencing of TCR beta was performed on blood CD8+ and CD4+ T cells. An input of roughly 0.5 to 1 ug of RNA was subjected to reverse transcription using random hexamers. TCR beta CDR3 was amplified by immunoSEQ covering 54 Vbeta and 13 Jbeta. TCRdb analysed the immunoSEQ multiplex PCR reads with MiXCR anew, one entry per CDR3 protein. The repertoire consists of about 94,000 distinct CDR3 sequences, with about 95% occurring once and the leading ten covering over 0.3%. Germline lookup yields CDR1 LGHNA and CDR2 YNFKEQ. This CDR3 has 13 amino acids. V was pared by 3 bases and J by 5 bases, with 9 bases between.

The specimen was CD4+ T cells from PBMCs. This clonotype was sampled from a human donor with Susac syndrome. The gene calls are TRBV4-2 and TRBJ2-3; D unclear. The CDR3 is CASSHEWGDTQYF. Written as DNA, the CDR3 is TGTGCCAGCAGCCACGAGTGGGGAGATACGCAGTATTTT.